This T cell receptor (beta chain) is drawn from a study of blood T cell repertoires in COVID-19 (dated by TCRdb to about 2020). With regard to the full study: Samples from collaborators originated in the United States, Italy and Spain and spanned both the acute and convalescent phases of COVID-19. The dataset comprised deeply sampled blood TCRbeta repertoires from subjects exposed to, actively infected with, or recovered from COVID-19. The samples were drawn from the first 160 participants of the ongoing ImmuneRACE study and from about 1,200 subjects provided by 6 global collaborators. Nearly every sample came with metadata listing a de-identified subject ID, COVID-19 status, age in years and sex. The prospective study material was composed of cDNA or gDNA derived from T cells, B-cell-depleted T cells, or PBMCs. Where HLA class I and class II types were available, the types were taken from metadata supplied by the sample provider, not from assay-based typing. The repertoires were released in a freely available public database meant as a resource for research on the immune response to SARS-CoV-2.

The collaborating institutions used their own protocols to collect whole blood in K2EDTA tubes. Collaborator samples were shipped for TCRbeta analysis as frozen whole blood, isolated PBMCs, or DNA extracted from either sample type. TCRbeta CDR3 regions were amplified from genomic DNA using the immunoSEQ Assay, a bias-controlled multiplex PCR. The authors' pipeline ran thus. Within the assay, amplification of reference gene primers was used to estimate how many nucleated cells each sample contained. Sequence reads were collapsed and filtered to measure the absolute abundance of every unique TCRbeta CDR3 rearrangement. For each sample, productive Simpson clonality was calculated as the square root of Simpson's diversity index over productive rearrangements. Not all clones reach the TCRdb copy of this immuneACCESS table, which keeps in-frame sequences only. Checked studies attribute under half of the gap to unresolved V genes and leave the rest unexplained. From that table come the V and J calls and clone size; the DNA was used to work out D and trimming. The sample records under 450,000 clones, roughly 77% of which are singletons. Under 1.2% of the sample belongs to the ten largest clones.

What the authors observed across the whole study: The amount of clinical and demographic metadata varied by source and participant and was provided uncurated.

Concerning this clone itself: It lacks a known antigen. No quality values exist for individual bases; no much larger clone is one base distant.

As encoded in the germline V gene, CDR1 is SQVTM while CDR2 is ANQGSEA. V ends up 7 bases short and J 12 bases short, with an unmatched junction base count of 9. The cysteine opens and the phenylalanine closes a CDR3 of 12 amino acids. Only the CDR3 region is kept as DNA, spanning 36 bases read in frame from base 1. Recombination joined TRBV29-1 with TRBJ2-1; TRBD2 agrees with 10 junctional bases. Sequenced sample: peripheral blood. The origin of this receptor is a human donor with acute or convalescent COVID-19. The donor label of this sample is uncertain. In nucleotide form, the sequence is TGCAGCGAGTACGCTAGCGGGGGCCCGCAGTTCTTC. It encodes CSEYASGGPQFF.